This T cell receptor beta chain originates from a study of neoadjuvant anti-PD-1 for oral cavity cancer. Method: immunoSEQ multiplex PCR; TCRdb's copy keeps in-frame clones and lacks some. Here the sample spans 12,000 to 15,000 clones, about two thirds being singletons. The CDR3 spans 17 residues. V lost 1 base to trimming and J lost 4 bases, with 17 bases between them. Germline values: CDR1 SGHKS, CDR2 YYEKEE (reference sequence). This clone was recorded a few times. Blood cells were analyzed directly, without culture or expansion. The chain carries TRBV5-5 and TRBJ2-2; D not certain. The clonotype was recovered from a person aged 35-79 years with oral cavity squamous cell carcinoma. The sample was PBMCs, taken before nivolumab (anti-PD-1) treatment. The CDR3 sequence is CASSLIPVTKLTGELFF. CDR3 in DNA: TGTGCCAGCAGCTTGATTCCGGTCACGAAGCTCACCGGGGAGCTGTTTTTT.